The source of this T cell receptor (beta chain) is a study of early stage breast cancer tumors. Clones were sequenced by immunoSEQ multiplex PCR, and TCRdb holds only the in-frame ones, with some missing. Altogether some 14,000 clones are present, around 84% being singletons, with the ten largest covering 4% to 5.5%. Per germline, CDR1 SGHRS and CDR2 YFSETQ. Deletions cut 0 bases from V and 4 bases from J, with 14 bases between. The CDR3 length is 15 residues. The material sequenced was normal breast tissue next to the tumor. This chain links TRBV5-1 with TRBJ2-7, with a possible D match to TRBD2 (6 bases). This receptor was obtained from a person aged 25 to 40 with breast cancer. CDR3 in DNA: TGCGCCAGCAGCTTGGTGACCACGGCGGGGTACGAGCAGTACTTC. This translates into CASSLVTTAGYEQYF.